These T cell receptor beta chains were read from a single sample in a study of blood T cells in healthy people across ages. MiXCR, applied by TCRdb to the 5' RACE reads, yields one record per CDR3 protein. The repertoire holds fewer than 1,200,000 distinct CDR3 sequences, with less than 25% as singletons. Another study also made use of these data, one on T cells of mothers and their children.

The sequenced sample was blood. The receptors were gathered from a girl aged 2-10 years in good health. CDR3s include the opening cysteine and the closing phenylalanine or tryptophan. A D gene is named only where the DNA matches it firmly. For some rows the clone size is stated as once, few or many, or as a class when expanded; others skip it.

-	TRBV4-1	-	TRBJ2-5	TGCGCCAGCAGCCAATGGGGGCAGGATATCCAAGAGACCCAGTACTTC	CASSQWGQDIQETQYF
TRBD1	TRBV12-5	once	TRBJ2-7	TGTGCTAGTGGTTCCTGGGACAGTTTACCCTACGAGCAGTACTTC	CASGSWDSLPYEQYF
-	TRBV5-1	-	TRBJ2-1	TGCGCCAGCAGCTTGGATGCGGGGCGGTCGTTCTTC	CASSLDAGRSFF
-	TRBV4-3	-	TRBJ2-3	TGCGCCAGCAGCCAAGTCCTCCGCACAGATACGCAGTATTTT	CASSQVLRTDTQYF
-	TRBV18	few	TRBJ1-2	TGTGCCAGCTCACCATCCGCATTGGGCCTATATGGCTACACCTTC	CASSPSALGLYGYTF
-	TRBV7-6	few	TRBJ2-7	TGTGCCAGCAGCTTAGCGGGGGACGACACCTACGAGCAGTACTTC	CASSLAGDDTYEQYF
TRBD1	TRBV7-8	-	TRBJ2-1	TGTGCCAGCAGCCGATATACAGGGGGCTTCGATGAGCAGTTCTTC	CASSRYTGGFDEQFF
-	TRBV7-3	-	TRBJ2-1	TGTGCCAGCAGCGTTTCGGGGTACGATGAGCAGTTCTTC	CASSVSGYDEQFF
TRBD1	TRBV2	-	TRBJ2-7	TGTGCCAGCGGGACAGGGGGCGCCTACGAGCAGTACTTC	CASGTGGAYEQYF
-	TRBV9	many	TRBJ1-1	TGTGCCAGCAGCCGTGACCCGAACACTGAAGCTTTCTTT	CASSRDPNTEAFF
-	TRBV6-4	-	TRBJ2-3	TGTGCCAGCAGTGACGCGGGGAGCACAGATACGCAGTATTTT	CASSDAGSTDTQYF
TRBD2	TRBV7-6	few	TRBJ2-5	TGTGCCAGCAGTCCGGAACTAGCGACCAAAGAGACCCAGTACTTC	CASSPELATKETQYF
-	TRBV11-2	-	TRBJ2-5	TGTGCCAGCAGCTTAAGTTGGCAGGCCTCAGGAGAGACCCAGTACTTC	CASSLSWQASGETQYF
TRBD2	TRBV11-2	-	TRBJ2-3	TGTGCCAGCACCCCGACTAGCGGGGGGATGGATACGCAGTATTTT	CASTPTSGGMDTQYF
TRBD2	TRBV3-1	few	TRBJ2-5	TGTGCCAGCAGCCGGGTCTGGCGGGGGGCGCAAGAGACCCAGTACTTC	CASSRVWRGAQETQYF
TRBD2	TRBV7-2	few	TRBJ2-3	TGTGCCGGCAGCTTAACTAGCGGATACACAGATACGCAGTACTTT	CAGSLTSGYTDTQYF
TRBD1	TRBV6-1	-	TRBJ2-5	TGTGCCAGCACCATGACAGGGGTGAGGGAGACCCAGTACTTC	CASTMTGVRETQYF
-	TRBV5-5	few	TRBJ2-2	TGTGCCAGCAGCTCGTGGGGTGCCGGGGAGCTGTTTTTT	CASSSWGAGELFF
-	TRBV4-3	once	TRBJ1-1	TGCGCCAGCAGCCAAGAGACGGAGAACACTGAAGCTTTCTTT	CASSQETENTEAFF
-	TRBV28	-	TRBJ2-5	TGTGCCAGCAGACACTCCGGGAGCTATGAGACCCAGTACTTC	CASRHSGSYETQYF
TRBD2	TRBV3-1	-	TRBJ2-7	TGTGCCAGCGGACTAGCGGAAGCACCCTACGAGCAGTACTTC	CASGLAEAPYEQYF
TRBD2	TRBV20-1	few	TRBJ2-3	TGCAGTGCTTTACTAGCGGGAGGGCTTAATACGCAGTATTTT	CSALLAGGLNTQYF
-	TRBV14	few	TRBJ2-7	TGTGCCAGCAGCCTAATGCCAGGTCCCCACGAGCAGTACTTC	CASSLMPGPHEQYF
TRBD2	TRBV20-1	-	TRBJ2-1	TGCAGTGCTAGAGATCAAGTGGGACTAGCGGGGGGTTACAATGAGCAGTTCTTC	CSARDQVGLAGGYNEQFF
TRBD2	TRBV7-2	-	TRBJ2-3	TGTGCCAGCAGCTTAGTGGGGCGGGAGTTCGATACGCAGTATTTT	CASSLVGREFDTQYF
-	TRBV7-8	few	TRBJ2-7	TGTGCCGGCAGCTCTAGCGGACAGGGTTCCTACGAGCAGTACTTC	CAGSSSGQGSYEQYF
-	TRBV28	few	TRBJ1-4	TGTGCCAGCAGTGTTGGATATGAAAAACTGTTTTTT	CASSVGYEKLFF
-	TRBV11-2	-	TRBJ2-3	TGTGCCAGCAGCTTCGCCATGGGGGGACGAGACAGAGGGGATACGCAGTATTTT	CASSFAMGGRDRGDTQYF
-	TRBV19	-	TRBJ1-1	TGTGCCAGTAGTACCCCCCGTAGGGGGGTTGGAATTGAAGCTTTCTTT	CASSTPRRGVGIEAFF
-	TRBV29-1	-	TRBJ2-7	TGCAGCGTTGATTCTGGGGTGGGGTACGAGCAGTACTTC	CSVDSGVGYEQYF
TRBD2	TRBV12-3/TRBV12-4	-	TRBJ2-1	TGTGCCAGCAGGTCTAGCGGCTCCTACAATGAGCAGTTCTTC	CASRSSGSYNEQFF
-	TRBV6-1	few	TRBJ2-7	TGTGCCAGCAGGGGAAGCGGTAACTACGAGCAGTACTTC	CASRGSGNYEQYF
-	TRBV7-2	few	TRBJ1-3	TGTGCCAGCAGCCCCAGGACCCCAAGGGCCATATATTTT	CASSPRTPRAIYF
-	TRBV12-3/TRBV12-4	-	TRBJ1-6	TGTGCCAGCAGCTTCAGTAATTCACCCCTCCACTTT	CASSFSNSPLHF
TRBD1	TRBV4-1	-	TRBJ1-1	TGCGCCAAAACCGGACAGGGGGCACTCCCGAACACTGAAGCTTTCTTT	CAKTGQGALPNTEAFF
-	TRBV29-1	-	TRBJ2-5	TGCAGCGTGGTGGGACCGGGGGAGACCCAGTACTTC	CSVVGPGETQYF
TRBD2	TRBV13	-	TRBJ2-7	TGTGCCAGCAGCTTACGAGCGGGAGTCGCCTACGAGCAGTACTTC	CASSLRAGVAYEQYF
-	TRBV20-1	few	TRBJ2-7	TGCAGTGTCGGTTTCGGGCTTTCCTACGAGCAGTACTTC	CSVGFGLSYEQYF
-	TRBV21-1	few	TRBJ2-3	TGTGCCAGCAGCAAAGAAGGGGACAGACACACAGATACGCAGTATTTT	CASSKEGDRHTDTQYF
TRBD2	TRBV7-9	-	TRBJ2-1	TGTGCCAGCAGCTTAGACGGTAGCGGGGAGAATGAGCAGTTCTTC	CASSLDGSGENEQFF
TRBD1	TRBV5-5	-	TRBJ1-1	TGTGCCAGCAGCTACTCCGGGACAGGAAAAGCTTTCTTT	CASSYSGTGKAFF
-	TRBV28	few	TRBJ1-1	TGTGCCAGCAGTGTACGACTAGAGTCTGAAGCTTTCTTT	CASSVRLESEAFF
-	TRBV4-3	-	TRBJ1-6	TGCGCCAGCAGCCAAGTGTCGCAGGGCGATTCACCCCTCCACTTT	CASSQVSQGDSPLHF
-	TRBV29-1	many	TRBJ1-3	TGCAGCGTTGAAGCCTTCTCTGGAAACACCATATATTTT	CSVEAFSGNTIYF
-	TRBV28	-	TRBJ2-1	TGTGCCAGCATTTCGAGCGGCCTCAATGAGCAGTTCTTC	CASISSGLNEQFF
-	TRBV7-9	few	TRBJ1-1	TGTGCCAGCAGCCCTCTCGGGACGGCCCGTGACACTGAAGCCTTCTTT	CASSPLGTARDTEAFF
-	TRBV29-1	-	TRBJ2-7	TGCAGCGTTGTCACCACCTACGAGCAGTACTTC	CSVVTTYEQYF
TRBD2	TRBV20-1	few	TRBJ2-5	TGCAGTGCTTATGTTCCTACTAGCGGGAGGGCCGGGGGACAAGAGACCCAGTACTTC	CSAYVPTSGRAGGQETQYF
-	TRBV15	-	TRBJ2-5	TGTGCCACCAGCATATTCGAGGGTTTGGGAGAGACCCAGTACTTC	CATSIFEGLGETQYF
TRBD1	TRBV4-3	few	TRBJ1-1	TGCGCCAGCAGCCAAGATCGGGACAGCTACACTGAAGCTTTCTTT	CASSQDRDSYTEAFF
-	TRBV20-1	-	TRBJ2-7	TGCAGTGCTAGAGAATTGGACCCCTCCCACGAGCAGTACTTC	CSARELDPSHEQYF
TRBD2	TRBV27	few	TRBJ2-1	TGTGCCAGCAGTCTCGGCGGGAGGGCCCAAAAGCAGTTCTTC	CASSLGGRAQKQFF
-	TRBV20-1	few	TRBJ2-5	TGCAGTGCCCTAGGTCAGACCCAGTACTTC	CSALGQTQYF
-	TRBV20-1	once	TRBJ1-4	TGCAGTGCTAGAGGTCGGCAGGGATTAGTAACTAATGAAAAACTGTTTTTT	CSARGRQGLVTNEKLFF